A selection of T cell receptor beta chains follows, all from one sample in a study of post-analysis software for immune sequencing data. A single record per CDR3 protein comes from TCRdb applying MiXCR to the PCR reads. The repertoire holds about 680,000 distinct CDR3 sequences, with over 45% as singletons. Sample: blood. The receptors come from a girl aged 2-10 years with multiple sclerosis. Each CDR3 is given with its conserved first and last residue. The order of the fields is J gene, clone size, V gene, D gene, CDR3 DNA, CDR3 protein. The D gene is left open where the match is weak. Expanded clones get a size class; other rows say once, few or many, or leave the size out.

J: TRBJ1-2
size: once
V: TRBV6-5
D: NA
DNA: TGTGCCAGCAGGCCTACGCCCGGGCTGACTGGCTACACCTTC
CDR3: CASRPTPGLTGYTF

J: TRBJ2-3
size: NA
V: TRBV12-3/TRBV12-4
D: TRBD2
DNA: TGTGCCAGCAGTTCTACTAGCGGGGGGGCCCCAGATACGCAGTATTTT
CDR3: CASSSTSGGAPDTQYF

J: TRBJ2-1
size: NA
V: TRBV6-1
D: TRBD2
DNA: TGTGCCAGCGGACGGACTAGCGGGAGGAGCGGCAATGAGCAGTTCTTC
CDR3: CASGRTSGRSGNEQFF

J: TRBJ2-1
size: NA
V: TRBV5-1
D: TRBD1
DNA: TGCGCCAGCAGCTGGGAATCTGGGACAGGCAATGAGCAGTTCTTC
CDR3: CASSWESGTGNEQFF

J: TRBJ1-2
size: NA
V: TRBV6-5
D: NA
DNA: TGTGCCAGCAGTTACTCAGCCCCAGGGGATTACTATGGCTACACCTTC
CDR3: CASSYSAPGDYYGYTF

J: TRBJ2-5
size: NA
V: TRBV4-1
D: TRBD1
DNA: TGCGCCAGCAGCCAAGTGGACAGGGCAGAGACCCAGTACTTC
CDR3: CASSQVDRAETQYF

J: TRBJ2-3
size: NA
V: TRBV7-9
D: TRBD2
DNA: TGTGCCAGCAGCCCGGACGTAGCGGGGGGGCTTTACACAGATACGCAGTATTTT
CDR3: CASSPDVAGGLYTDTQYF

J: TRBJ2-5
size: few
V: TRBV12-3/TRBV12-4
D: NA
DNA: TGTGCCAGCAGTCCCACCGGGATCTGGGAGACCCAGTACTTC
CDR3: CASSPTGIWETQYF

J: TRBJ1-1
size: NA
V: TRBV7-2
D: NA
DNA: TGTGCCAGCAGCTTAATCGAGGACACTGAAGCTTTCTTT
CDR3: CASSLIEDTEAFF

J: TRBJ2-5
size: NA
V: TRBV25-1
D: NA
DNA: TGTGCCAGCAGTGACGGGTACGGACGGGGAGAGACCCAGTACTTC
CDR3: CASSDGYGRGETQYF

J: TRBJ2-1
size: NA
V: TRBV2
D: NA
DNA: TGTGCCAGCAAGGCCGAGGGCCCGTACAATGAGCAGTTCTTC
CDR3: CASKAEGPYNEQFF

J: TRBJ1-1
size: NA
V: TRBV7-3
D: NA
DNA: TGTGCCAGCAGCTCCCAGGCGGGGGGCACTGAAGCTTTCTTT
CDR3: CASSSQAGGTEAFF

J: TRBJ2-7
size: NA
V: TRBV20-1
D: TRBD2
DNA: TGCAGTGTCGAGCGGGAGGGATTGGGGGAGCAGTACTTC
CDR3: CSVEREGLGEQYF

J: TRBJ1-5
size: NA
V: TRBV10-3
D: TRBD1
DNA: TGTGCCATCAGAAGGACAGGGGATTCTGATCAGCCCCAGCATTTT
CDR3: CAIRRTGDSDQPQHF

J: TRBJ2-1
size: NA
V: TRBV11-2
D: NA
DNA: TGTGCCAGCAGCCAACAGACTAGTCAGCAGTTCTTC
CDR3: CASSQQTSQQFF

J: TRBJ2-3
size: NA
V: TRBV7-9
D: TRBD2
DNA: TGTGCCAGCAGCTCTAGCGGGGGGGTCCAACAGACAGATACGCAGTATTTT
CDR3: CASSSSGGVQQTDTQYF

J: TRBJ2-7
size: few
V: TRBV30
D: TRBD2
DNA: TGTGCCTGGAGTGGCGGACTAGCGGGAGGCAACCCCTACCACGAGCAGTACTTC
CDR3: CAWSGGLAGGNPYHEQYF

J: TRBJ2-1
size: NA
V: TRBV5-1
D: NA
DNA: TGCGCCAGCAGCCCAATCGGAGTTAATGAGCAGTTCTTC
CDR3: CASSPIGVNEQFF

J: TRBJ2-3
size: few
V: TRBV10-3
D: NA
DNA: TGTGCCATCAGTGGATCCGATAGAGATACGCAGTATTTT
CDR3: CAISGSDRDTQYF

J: TRBJ2-1
size: few
V: TRBV14
D: TRBD1
DNA: TGTGCCAGCAGCGCCCGACAGGGGTACAATGAGCAGTTCTTC
CDR3: CASSARQGYNEQFF

J: TRBJ2-7
size: NA
V: TRBV4-1
D: TRBD1
DNA: TGCGCCAGCAGCCAAGAAGGACAGGCCTCCTACGAGCAGTACTTC
CDR3: CASSQEGQASYEQYF

J: TRBJ2-6
size: few
V: TRBV11-2
D: NA
DNA: TGTGCCAGCAGCCTATCCTCAGGCCCCTCTGGGGCCAACGTCCTGACTTTC
CDR3: CASSLSSGPSGANVLTF

J: TRBJ2-5
size: NA
V: TRBV18
D: NA
DNA: TGTGCCAGCTCACCCTCGCTAGCTTCAGAGACCCAGTACTTC
CDR3: CASSPSLASETQYF

J: TRBJ2-7
size: NA
V: TRBV6-5
D: NA
DNA: TGTGCCAGCAGTTACTCGGTCGTCAGGGGTTCCCACGAGCAGTACTTC
CDR3: CASSYSVVRGSHEQYF

J: TRBJ2-3
size: NA
V: TRBV18
D: NA
DNA: TGTGCCAGCTCACCCCCCAGCTTCACAGATACGCAGTATTTT
CDR3: CASSPPSFTDTQYF

J: TRBJ2-5
size: NA
V: TRBV4-2
D: NA
DNA: TGTGCCAGCAGCCAAGATCATCTAGGAAGCGAAGAGACCCAGTACTTC
CDR3: CASSQDHLGSEETQYF

J: TRBJ2-7
size: few
V: TRBV4-2
D: TRBD1
DNA: TGTGCCAGCAGCCAATCCTCCTGGGACAGGACCTCCTACGAGCAGTACTTC
CDR3: CASSQSSWDRTSYEQYF

J: TRBJ2-1
size: NA
V: TRBV30
D: NA
DNA: TGTGCCTGGAGTGTACGAGGGCCTGAGCAGTTCTTC
CDR3: CAWSVRGPEQFF

J: TRBJ2-5
size: once
V: TRBV20-1
D: TRBD2
DNA: TGCAGTGCTAGTGTAGTAGCGGGATGGGAGACCCAGTACTTC
CDR3: CSASVVAGWETQYF

J: TRBJ2-7
size: NA
V: TRBV20-1
D: NA
DNA: TGCAGTGCTAGTCCCACCGCCTACGAGCAGTACTTC
CDR3: CSASPTAYEQYF

J: TRBJ2-1
size: NA
V: TRBV11-3
D: NA
DNA: TGTGCCAGCAGCTCCCCGGGACTGAGATACAATGAGCAGTTCTTC
CDR3: CASSSPGLRYNEQFF

J: TRBJ1-5
size: NA
V: TRBV10-3
D: NA
DNA: TGTGCCATCAGTAGGGGTGTCGGTAATCAGCCCCAGCATTTT
CDR3: CAISRGVGNQPQHF

J: TRBJ2-3
size: few
V: TRBV29-1
D: NA
DNA: TGCAGCGTTGCAGGGGACACAGATACGCAGTATTTT
CDR3: CSVAGDTDTQYF

J: TRBJ2-1
size: NA
V: TRBV5-1
D: NA
DNA: TGCGCCAGCAGCTTGGCCATAGGGGACTATGAGCAGTTCTTC
CDR3: CASSLAIGDYEQFF

J: TRBJ2-7
size: few
V: TRBV20-1
D: TRBD2
DNA: TGCAGTGCTAGTTCGGGAACTAGCGGTTACGAGCAGTACTTC
CDR3: CSASSGTSGYEQYF

J: TRBJ2-1
size: few
V: TRBV7-9
D: NA
DNA: TGTGCCAGCAGCCGTACCAATGAGCAGTTCTTC
CDR3: CASSRTNEQFF

J: TRBJ2-1
size: NA
V: TRBV7-8
D: NA
DNA: TGTGCCTGCAGCTTAGGGAGGTACAATGAGCAGTTCTTC
CDR3: CACSLGRYNEQFF

J: TRBJ2-4
size: NA
V: TRBV6-5
D: NA
DNA: TGTGCCAGCAGTTACTCGAGCGGGTCTAACGCTCAGTACTTC
CDR3: CASSYSSGSNAQYF

J: TRBJ2-1
size: NA
V: TRBV4-1
D: NA
DNA: TGCGCCAGCAGCCAAGTGGGTAGGACCCTGGCTAATGAGCAGTTCTTC
CDR3: CASSQVGRTLANEQFF

J: TRBJ1-1
size: few
V: TRBV5-1
D: TRBD1
DNA: TGCGCCAGCAGCTTGGCCGGACAGGGGGCGTACACTGAAGCTTTCTTT
CDR3: CASSLAGQGAYTEAFF

J: TRBJ2-3
size: NA
V: TRBV7-9
D: NA
DNA: TGTGCCAGCAGCTTTGGGGACGAAACGCAGTATTTT
CDR3: CASSFGDETQYF

J: TRBJ2-5
size: NA
V: TRBV2
D: NA
DNA: TGTGCCAGCAGGACGGGGTCCGGGGAGACCCAGTACTTC
CDR3: CASRTGSGETQYF

J: TRBJ2-3
size: NA
V: TRBV12-3/TRBV12-4
D: TRBD2
DNA: TGTGCCAGCAGTTTCGGCGGGGGGGCCAAAGATACGCAGTATTTT
CDR3: CASSFGGGAKDTQYF

J: TRBJ1-1
size: NA
V: TRBV7-2
D: NA
DNA: TGTGCCAGCAGCTTAGAAGGGGGGCGAGTCGAAGCTTTCTTT
CDR3: CASSLEGGRVEAFF

J: TRBJ1-1
size: once
V: TRBV29-1
D: NA
DNA: TGCAGCGTTGAATCCGGCTTGAACACTGAAGCTTTCTTT
CDR3: CSVESGLNTEAFF

J: TRBJ2-5
size: few
V: TRBV11-2
D: TRBD1
DNA: TGTGCCAGCAGCTGGGACAGGGGGTTTGGGGAGACCCAGTACTTC
CDR3: CASSWDRGFGETQYF

J: TRBJ2-5
size: NA
V: TRBV6-5
D: NA
DNA: TGTGCCAGCAGATTAGCCCCCGGGGAGACCCAGTACTTC
CDR3: CASRLAPGETQYF

J: TRBJ2-4
size: NA
V: TRBV12-3/TRBV12-4
D: NA
DNA: TGTGCCAGCAACGGGGCGGGCGACATTCAGTACTTC
CDR3: CASNGAGDIQYF

J: TRBJ1-1
size: NA
V: TRBV12-3/TRBV12-4
D: NA
DNA: TGTGCCAGCAGTTTAGCCGGGGCAGGGGCCCCAAAGAACACTGAAGCTTTCTTT
CDR3: CASSLAGAGAPKNTEAFF

J: TRBJ2-3
size: few
V: TRBV12-3/TRBV12-4
D: TRBD1
DNA: TGTACCAGCAGTCCTACGGGACAGGGGGCCACAGATACGCAGTATTTT
CDR3: CTSSPTGQGATDTQYF

J: TRBJ1-1
size: few
V: TRBV7-2
D: TRBD1
DNA: TGTGCCAGCAGCCCCCAGGGGGCGGGTGTTAATGAAGCTTTCTTT
CDR3: CASSPQGAGVNEAFF

J: TRBJ2-7
size: once
V: TRBV28
D: NA
DNA: TGTGCCAGCAGTTTTCGGCAGGGTTGGGACGAGCAGTACTTC
CDR3: CASSFRQGWDEQYF

J: TRBJ2-1
size: NA
V: TRBV12-3/TRBV12-4
D: NA
DNA: TGTGCCAGCAGAGGGGGGCGGGCCCAAATCAATGAGCAGTTCTTC
CDR3: CASRGGRAQINEQFF

J: TRBJ2-5
size: NA
V: TRBV27
D: NA
DNA: TGTGCCAGCAGTTACCTCCGGGACACCGAGACCCAGTACTTC
CDR3: CASSYLRDTETQYF

J: TRBJ2-7
size: NA
V: TRBV20-1
D: NA
DNA: TGCAGTGCAGAACTACTGCCCGGTACCCCGTCCTGCGAGCAGTACTTC
CDR3: CSAELLPGTPSCEQYF

J: TRBJ2-1
size: once
V: TRBV7-3
D: TRBD2
DNA: TGTGCCAGCAGAATGGGACTAGCGGGGTATAATGAGCAGTTCTTC
CDR3: CASRMGLAGYNEQFF